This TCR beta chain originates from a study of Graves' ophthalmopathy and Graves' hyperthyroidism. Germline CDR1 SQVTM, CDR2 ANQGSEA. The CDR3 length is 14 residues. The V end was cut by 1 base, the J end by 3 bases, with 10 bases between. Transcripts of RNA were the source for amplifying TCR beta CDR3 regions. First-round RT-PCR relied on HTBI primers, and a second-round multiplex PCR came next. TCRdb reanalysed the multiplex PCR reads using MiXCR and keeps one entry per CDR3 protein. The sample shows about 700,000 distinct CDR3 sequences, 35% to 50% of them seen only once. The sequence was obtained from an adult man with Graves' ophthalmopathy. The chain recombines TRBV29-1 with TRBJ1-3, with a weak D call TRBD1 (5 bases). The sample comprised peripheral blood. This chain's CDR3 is CSVEGRVYGNTIYF. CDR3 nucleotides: TGCAGCGTTGAAGGCAGGGTCTATGGAAACACCATATATTTT.